What follows describes a single T cell receptor beta chain. Its target is not known. Per the original methods: After removing out-of-frame reads, 2 million to 2.5 million distinct TCRbeta sequences remained. Data came from immunoSEQ multiplex PCR; TCRdb stores just in-frame clones and leaves some out. V and J calls and clone size follow that table, whereas D and trimming were derived from the DNA. Of tens of thousands of clones in the sample, about 81% were seen once. The data were taken from a study of memory CD4+ T cells and cytomegalovirus serostatus. Overall study: This sample comes from healthy Belgian adults, under 10 CMV seropositive, 24 seronegative.

Study-wide results and caveats: CMV serostatus prediction reached median AUC 0.95, or 0.91 with US-trained model.

The germline V gene encodes CDR1 MGHRA and CDR2 YSYEKL. With V trimmed by 3 bases and J by 3 bases, 6 bases remained unmatched. The CDR3 runs to 16 residues. Single viable CD3+CD4+CD8-CD45RO+ cells were sorted as the memory CD4+ T cells. The rearrangement joins TRBV4-1 to TRBJ1-3, with 9 nucleotides matching TRBD1. Sequences were obtained from memory CD4+ T cells from blood. The receptor comes from an adult in good health and CMV-seronegative. CDR3 coding DNA: TGCGCCAGCAGCCAGGAACAGGGGGCACTTGGAAACACCATATATTTT. As protein: CASSQEQGALGNTIYF.